This record covers a single T cell receptor beta chain. What it binds is not known. Naive CD8 T cells underwent sorting with the CD8+CD4-CCR7+CD45RA+ definition. The data were taken from a study of molecular identifiers for immune sequencing clone quantification. Whole-study context: Replicate runs used RNA from roughly 20,000 or 100,000 naive CD8 cells, which was split five ways into aliquots, and four of those aliquots were then sequenced. Study results and limitations: Highly expanded clones may be undercounted when identical TCR molecules share barcodes.

This CDR3 has 14 amino acids. J lost 7 bases, V lost 6 bases, and 7 bases had no gene match. Germline-derived CDR1 and CDR2 are MNHEY and SMNVEV (reference sequence). Preparation of the bulk TCR libraries relied on previously described methods and listed TCR primers. In TCRdb, the PCR reads were re-called with MiXCR into one record per CDR3 protein. The sample lists about 640,000 distinct CDR3 sequences; 20% were seen once. The sequence was collected from a human donor in good health. Some libraries in this study had Jurkat cell RNA spiked in. The sequencing sample was made of naive CD8+ T cells from blood, with Jurkat cell RNA spiked in. Subset of the sample: FACS-sorted CD8+CD4-CCR7+CD45RA+ naive T cells. The chain links TRBV27 to TRBJ1-5; 9 positions agree with TRBD1. This CDR3 reads CASSWTGAHQPQHF. The CDR3 DNA reads as TGTGCCAGCAGCTGGACAGGGGCGCACCAGCCCCAGCATTTT.